The rows below give T cell receptor beta chains drawn from one sample of a study of patients and donors after allogeneic stem cell transplantation. TCRdb called the RT-PCR reads again in MiXCR, with one record for every CDR3 protein. Of about a million distinct CDR3 sequences in the sample, roughly 17% were seen once. The sequenced sample consisted of blood, either unsorted or a sorted T cell fraction (not recorded which). Receptors originate from a human donor who was either an allogeneic HSCT recipient or a stem cell or donor lymphocyte infusion donor (not recorded which). It is not recorded whose cells these are; they may come from a transplant donor. Each CDR3 is given with its conserved first and last residue. D genes are given only for firm matches. Size values are once, few and many counts, or a class for expanded clones, and some rows have none.

clone size	V gene	J gene	D gene	CDR3 protein	CDR3 DNA
-	TRBV20-1	TRBJ2-7	TRBD2	CSARAFSGKGYEQYF	TGCAGTGCTAGAGCGTTCAGCGGGAAGGGCTACGAGCAGTACTTC
-	TRBV7-3	TRBJ2-1	-	CASSLDGAGNEQFF	TGTGCCAGCAGCTTAGACGGGGCGGGGAATGAGCAGTTCTTC
few	TRBV29-1	TRBJ2-1	-	CSVVRGSLSNEQFF	TGCAGCGTTGTGCGGGGATCCCTTTCCAATGAGCAGTTCTTC
few	TRBV29-1	TRBJ2-2	-	CSVAQRVASGTGELFF	TGCAGCGTGGCCCAAAGGGTTGCATCCGGAACCGGGGAGCTGTTTTTT
few	TRBV7-2	TRBJ1-1	-	CASSLSGTLNTEAFF	TGTGCCAGCAGCCTAAGCGGGACACTGAACACTGAAGCTTTCTTT
-	TRBV20-1	TRBJ1-5	TRBD1	CSARNRDRGPWGSTQHF	TGCAGTGCTAGAAATAGGGACAGGGGCCCCTGGGGTTCGACCCAGCATTTT
-	TRBV24-1	TRBJ2-5	-	CATSDPPKETQYF	TGTGCCACCAGTGATCCGCCTAAAGAGACCCAGTACTTC
few	TRBV6-4	TRBJ2-1	-	CASSPTLGHTSNEQFF	TGTGCCAGCTCTCCGACCTTGGGACACACGTCCAATGAGCAGTTCTTC
many	TRBV7-2	TRBJ2-2	TRBD2	CASSLATSGGSVGELFF	TGTGCCAGCAGCTTAGCTACTAGCGGGGGTTCCGTCGGGGAGCTGTTTTTT
few	TRBV2	TRBJ2-7	-	CASMGWGTYEQYF	TGTGCCAGCATGGGGTGGGGGACCTACGAGCAGTACTTC
-	TRBV5-1	TRBJ2-3	-	CASSLDVGRRSTDTQYF	TGCGCCAGCAGCTTGGACGTGGGAAGACGCAGCACAGATACGCAGTATTTT
-	TRBV12-3/TRBV12-4	TRBJ1-2	TRBD1	CASSGSTGGYGYTF	TGTGCCAGCAGTGGGTCGACAGGGGGCTATGGCTACACCTTC
-	TRBV27	TRBJ2-7	-	CASSLAGLPAWGHEQYF	TGTGCCAGCAGTTTAGCCGGGCTCCCCGCATGGGGCCACGAGCAGTACTTC
-	TRBV20-1	TRBJ1-1	-	CSASWRGRGEAFF	TGCAGTGCTAGCTGGCGGGGACGGGGTGAAGCTTTCTTT
few	TRBV10-3	TRBJ2-3	TRBD2	CASGTSGNTDTQYF	TGTGCCAGCGGGACTAGCGGAAACACCGATACGCAGTATTTT
few	TRBV2	TRBJ1-1	TRBD1	CASRDRENSEAFF	TGTGCCAGCAGGGACAGGGAGAACTCTGAAGCTTTCTTT
-	TRBV20-1	TRBJ2-3	-	CSARDRIGLKQYF	TGCAGTGCTAGAGATCGTATCGGACTAAAGCAGTATTTT
few	TRBV7-2	TRBJ1-3	-	CASSNGVPIYF	TGTGCCAGCAGCAACGGGGTTCCCATATATTTT
-	TRBV11-2	TRBJ2-7	-	CASSPPTGRASEQYF	TGTGCCAGCAGCCCCCCTACGGGCAGGGCCAGCGAGCAGTACTTC
-	TRBV3-1	TRBJ1-5	-	CASSQGPDQPQHF	TGTGCCAGCAGCCAGGGTCCTGATCAGCCCCAGCATTTT
-	TRBV13	TRBJ1-5	-	CASSFGGYSNQPQHF	TGTGCCAGCAGCTTCGGGGGATATAGCAATCAGCCCCAGCATTTT
many	TRBV2	TRBJ2-1	-	CASSEVGSSYNEQFF	TGCGCCAGCAGCGAGGTGGGGAGCTCCTACAATGAGCAGTTCTTC
-	TRBV5-1	TRBJ1-2	-	CARTQGNGYTF	TGCGCCAGGACTCAGGGGAATGGCTACACCTTC
few	TRBV7-9	TRBJ1-3	TRBD1	CASIEGGDGIGNTIYF	TGTGCCAGCATCGAAGGGGGCGACGGCATCGGAAACACCATATATTTT
-	TRBV20-1	TRBJ2-7	-	CSASLNGGYYEQYF	TGCAGTGCTAGCCTTAATGGCGGCTACTACGAGCAGTACTTC
-	TRBV29-1	TRBJ2-7	-	CSVENSYEQYF	TGCAGCGTTGAAAATAGCTACGAGCAGTACTTC
few	TRBV15	TRBJ1-1	TRBD1	CATSPRRTGVIVAFF	TGTGCCACCAGCCCGCGCCGAACAGGGGTTATAGTAGCTTTCTTT
-	TRBV6-5	TRBJ2-3	-	CASSYSSFGATDTQYF	TGTGCCAGCAGTTACTCCAGCTTTGGGGCCACAGATACGCAGTATTTT
many	TRBV19	TRBJ2-2	TRBD1	CASSGRDRDTGELFF	TGTGCCAGTAGTGGCCGGGACAGGGATACCGGGGAGCTGTTTTTT
few	TRBV24-1	TRBJ2-5	-	CATSERRLGKTQYF	TGTGCCACCAGTGAGAGGCGCCTCGGGAAGACCCAGTACTTC
-	TRBV5-6	TRBJ1-2	-	CASSLGTRHQKNYGYTF	TGTGCCAGCAGCTTGGGGACTAGACACCAGAAAAACTATGGCTACACCTTC
many	TRBV12-3/TRBV12-4	TRBJ2-7	-	CASSFHQYEQYF	TGTGCCAGCAGTTTCCATCAGTACGAGCAGTACTTC
few	TRBV12-3/TRBV12-4	TRBJ2-3	-	CASSGVDTQYF	TGTGCCAGCAGCGGAGTAGATACGCAGTATTTT
-	TRBV20-1	TRBJ2-3	-	CSASIDTQYF	TGCAGTGCTAGCATTGATACGCAGTATTTT
few	TRBV7-9	TRBJ2-7	-	CASSYLGAYEQYF	TGTGCCAGCAGCTACCTAGGGGCCTACGAGCAGTACTTC
many	TRBV27	TRBJ1-1	-	CASSPGGATSTNTEAFF	TGTGCCAGCAGTCCCGGGGGGGCCACGAGTACGAACACTGAAGCTTTCTTT
-	TRBV7-8	TRBJ2-1	TRBD2	CASSSLAGGFEQFF	TGTGCCAGCAGCTCCTTAGCGGGAGGATTTGAGCAGTTCTTC
many	TRBV5-1	TRBJ2-1	-	CASSLARGVDEQFF	TGCGCCAGCAGCTTGGCGAGGGGGGTTGATGAGCAGTTCTTC
few	TRBV6-5	TRBJ1-1	-	CASSYSQKNTEAFF	TGTGCCAGCAGTTACAGCCAAAAGAACACTGAAGCTTTCTTT
few	TRBV7-2	TRBJ1-2	TRBD1	CASSFPTGGYGYTF	TGTGCCAGCAGCTTTCCGACAGGGGGCTATGGCTACACCTTC
few	TRBV14	TRBJ2-5	-	CASSQDRQTQWTQYF	TGTGCCAGCAGCCAAGATCGCCAGACTCAGTGGACCCAGTACTTC
many	TRBV12-3/TRBV12-4	TRBJ1-2	-	CASSQGTVNYGYTF	TGTGCCAGCAGTCAAGGGACGGTGAACTATGGCTACACCTTC
few	TRBV25-1	TRBJ2-2	TRBD2	CASKVASGHVDNTGELFF	TGTGCCAGCAAGGTTGCTAGCGGACACGTCGATAACACCGGGGAGCTGTTTTTT
many	TRBV2	TRBJ2-7	TRBD1	CASRETGGYEQYF	TGTGCCAGCAGGGAGACAGGGGGCTACGAGCAGTACTTC
few	TRBV5-1	TRBJ1-4	-	CASSLVPLYSDNEKLFF	TGCGCCAGCAGCTTGGTCCCCTTGTATTCAGATAATGAAAAACTGTTTTTT
few	TRBV25-1	TRBJ2-1	-	CASSSPVGFSEQFF	TGTGCCAGCAGTAGCCCTGTCGGCTTCAGTGAGCAGTTCTTC
-	TRBV6-1	TRBJ1-2	-	CASSEARTSGYTF	TGTGCCAGCAGTGAAGCTCGTACCTCTGGCTACACCTTC
many	TRBV10-3	TRBJ2-3	-	CAITRVGGGRTDTQYF	TGTGCCATCACTCGAGTCGGAGGTGGGAGGACAGATACGCAGTATTTT